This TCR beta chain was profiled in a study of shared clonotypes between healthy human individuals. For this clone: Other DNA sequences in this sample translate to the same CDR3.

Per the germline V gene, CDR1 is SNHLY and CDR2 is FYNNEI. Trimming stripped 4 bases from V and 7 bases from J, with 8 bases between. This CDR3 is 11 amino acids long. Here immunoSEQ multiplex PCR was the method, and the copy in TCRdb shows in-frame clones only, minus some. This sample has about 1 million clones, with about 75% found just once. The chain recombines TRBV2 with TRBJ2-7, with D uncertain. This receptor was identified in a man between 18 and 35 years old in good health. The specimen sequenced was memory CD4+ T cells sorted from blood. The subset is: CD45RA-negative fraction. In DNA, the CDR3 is TGTGCCAGCAGTGCCCGCTATGAGCAGTACTTC. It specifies CASSARYEQYF.